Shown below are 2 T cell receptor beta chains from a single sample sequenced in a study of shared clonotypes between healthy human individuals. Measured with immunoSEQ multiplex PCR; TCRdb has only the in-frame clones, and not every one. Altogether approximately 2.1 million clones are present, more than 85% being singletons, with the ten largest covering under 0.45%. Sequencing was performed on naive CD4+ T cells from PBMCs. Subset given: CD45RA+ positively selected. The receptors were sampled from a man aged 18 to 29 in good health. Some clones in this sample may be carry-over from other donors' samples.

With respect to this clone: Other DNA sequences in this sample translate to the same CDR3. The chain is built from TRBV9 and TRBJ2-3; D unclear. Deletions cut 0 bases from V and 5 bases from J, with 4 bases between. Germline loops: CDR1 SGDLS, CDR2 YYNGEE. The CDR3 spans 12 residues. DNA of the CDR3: TGTGCCAGCAGCGTAGCCGGAGATACGCAGTATTTT. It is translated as CASSVAGDTQYF.

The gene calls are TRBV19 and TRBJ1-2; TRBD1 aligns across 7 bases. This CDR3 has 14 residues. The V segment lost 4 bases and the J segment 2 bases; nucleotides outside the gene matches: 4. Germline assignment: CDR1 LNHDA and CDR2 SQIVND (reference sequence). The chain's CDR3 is CASSTDRANYGYTF. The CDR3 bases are TGTGCCAGTAGTACCGACAGGGCCAACTATGGCTACACCTTC. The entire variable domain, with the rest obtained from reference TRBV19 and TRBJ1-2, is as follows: DGGITQSPKYLFRKEGQNVTLSCEQNLNHDAMYWYRQDPGQGLRLIYYSQIVNDFQKGDIAEGYSVSREKKESFPLTVTSAQKNPTAFYLCASSTDRANYGYTFGSGTRLTVV.